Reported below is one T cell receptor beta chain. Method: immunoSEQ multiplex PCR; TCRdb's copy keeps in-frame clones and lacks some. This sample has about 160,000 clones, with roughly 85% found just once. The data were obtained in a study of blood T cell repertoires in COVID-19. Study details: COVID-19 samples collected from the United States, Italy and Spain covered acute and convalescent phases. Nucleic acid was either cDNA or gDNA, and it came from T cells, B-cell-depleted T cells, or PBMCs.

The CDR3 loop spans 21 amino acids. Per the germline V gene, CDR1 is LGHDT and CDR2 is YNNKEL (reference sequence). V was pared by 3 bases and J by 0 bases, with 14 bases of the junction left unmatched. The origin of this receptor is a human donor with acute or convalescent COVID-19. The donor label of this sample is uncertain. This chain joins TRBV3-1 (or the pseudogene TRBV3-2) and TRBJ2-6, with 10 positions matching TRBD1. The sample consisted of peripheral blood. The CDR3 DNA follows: TGTGCCAGCAGCCACAGACCTACGGGACAGGGGTTTGCCTCTGGGGCCAACGTCCTGACTTTC. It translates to CASSHRPTGQGFASGANVLTF.